This T cell receptor (beta chain) was documented in a study of OX40 agonist ivuxolimab in advanced cancers. This table comes from immunoSEQ multiplex PCR, and its TCRdb copy is limited to in-frame clones, with some not included. This table has about 77,000 clones, 80% to 90% appearing once. The CDR3 spans 11 residues. Looked up from germline, CDR1 is DFQATT and CDR2 is SNEGSKA (reference sequence). The V and J ends lost 3 bases and 3 bases respectively, with 4 bases between them. The count of this clone is one. The sequenced sample was CD4+ or CD8+ T cells sorted from blood, obtained in a trial of the OX40 agonist ivuxolimab. The chain links TRBV20-1 to TRBJ2-3; D remains unclear. This receptor was identified in an adult with an advanced solid tumor such as melanoma, head and neck, liver or kidney cancer. The CDR3 sequence: CSARKTDTQYF. The CDR3 DNA follows: TGCAGTGCTAGGAAAACAGATACGCAGTATTTT.